Listed here are 5 T cell receptor beta chains from one sample, sequenced in a study of T-cell memory formation after mild COVID-19. From the 5' RACE reads, TCRdb called clonotypes with MiXCR, one entry per CDR3 protein. The data contain about 110,000 distinct CDR3 sequences, about a sixth of them singletons. The sequenced sample was PBMCs or a T cell subset sorted from them (not recorded which). The receptors were gathered from a man between 18 and 35 years old who had mild COVID-19 (a few samples of this study predate the infection). Cell type and time point are not known.

This clonotype has just a few counts. The chain links TRBV24-1 to TRBJ2-2; D may be TRBD1 (6 bases). CDR3 length equals 16 residues. Germline V CDR1 and CDR2: KGHDR, SFDVKD. The V end was cut by 4 bases, the J end by 5 bases, with 16 bases between. CDR3 sequence (DNA): TGTGCCACCAGTGACTACAGGGTTGAGGGGACCGGGGAGCTGTTTTTT. It codes for CATSDYRVEGTGELFF.

The CDR3 DNA sequence: TGTGCCAGCAGCCAAACTCAGGGGGCCGGGGAGCTGTTTTTT. It translates to CASSQTQGAGELFF. This sequence joins TRBV14 and TRBJ2-2; TRBD1 aligns across 7 bases. Germline-derived CDR1 and CDR2 are SGHDN and FVKESK. V lost 2 bases and J lost 6; bases outside the gene matches: 3. The length of the CDR3 is 14 residues.

This chain joins TRBV6-5 and TRBJ2-5; 7 positions match TRBD1. J gave up 4 bases and V 0 bases, and 8 bases lay outside the gene matches. This CDR3 is built from 16 residues. The germline V gene encodes CDR1 MNHEY and CDR2 SVGAGI. This CDR3 reads CASSYSIGAGGETQYF. The CDR3 DNA reads as TGTGCCAGCAGTTACTCGATAGGAGCAGGGGGAGAGACCCAGTACTTC.

The gene calls are TRBV12-5 and TRBJ1-5; no reliable D call. Germline values: CDR1 LGHNT, CDR2 FRNRAP. This CDR3 has 14 residues. Trimming stripped 3 bases from V and 9 bases from J, with 15 bases between. In DNA, the CDR3 is TGTGCTAGTGGTTTAAAAGTGCGAGGACGGCCCCAGCATTTT. It codes for CASGLKVRGRPQHF.

This clonotype is a singleton in its sample. CDR3 region: CSVGSGDAFF. CDR3 DNA: TGCAGCGTTGGTTCGGGGGACGCTTTCTTT. The rearrangement joins TRBV29-1 to TRBJ1-1, with a possible D match to TRBD1 (5 bases). From germline, CDR1 is SQVTM and CDR2 ANQGSEA. V was cut by 4 bases and J by 11 bases, with 11 bases left in between. There are 10 residues in the CDR3.